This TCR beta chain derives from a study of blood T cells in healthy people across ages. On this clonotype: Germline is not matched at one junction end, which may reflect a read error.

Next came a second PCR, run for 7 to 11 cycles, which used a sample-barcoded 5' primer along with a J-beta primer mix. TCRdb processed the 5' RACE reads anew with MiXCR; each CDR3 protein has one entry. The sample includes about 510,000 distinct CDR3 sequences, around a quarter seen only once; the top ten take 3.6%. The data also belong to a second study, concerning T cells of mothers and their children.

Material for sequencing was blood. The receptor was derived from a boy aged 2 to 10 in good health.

The DNA for the CDR3 is TGCGGCAGCAGCCAAGGAGCGGGAGCCAAAAACATTCAGTACTTC. Its translation is CGSSQGAGAKNIQYF. The chain employs TRBV4-3 and TRBJ2-4, with D possibly being TRBD2 (6 bases). This CDR3 comprises 15 residues. Germline-derived CDR1 and CDR2 are LGHNA and YSLEER.